This T cell receptor (beta chain) is from a study of T cells in Graves' hyperthyroidism and ophthalmopathy. Ophthalmopathy patients had moderate-to-severe active disease, CAS ≥3, NOSPECS ≥4, and disease duration under 3 months. Diagnoses rested on clinical symptoms, serum thyroxine and TRAb, thyroid ultrasound and orbital computed tomography. Study results and caveats: Ophthalmopathy was told apart from stable hyperthyroidism by a 13 V-J model.

The table lists this clonotype with a few counts. Antigen specificity is unknown. V gave up 2 bases and J gave up 3 bases, with 13 bases separating them. Germline loops: CDR1 MGHRA, CDR2 YSYEKL. The CDR3 extends over 15 amino acids. Researchers took RNA transcripts and amplified the TCR beta CDR3 regions from them. First-round RT-PCR targeting the TCR CDR3 was performed with the HTBI primer set. Each CDR3 protein is one row after TCRdb ran MiXCR on the multiplex PCR reads. The sample contains around 620,000 distinct CDR3 sequences, 13% to 15% of which appear only once. This rearrangement joins TRBV4-1 to TRBJ2-5; D is perhaps TRBD1 (5 bases). Sequenced input: blood. The receptor was isolated from a woman aged 18-35 years with Graves' ophthalmopathy. The CDR3 sequence is CASSQLDSVEETQYF. CDR3 nucleotide sequence: TGCGCCAGCAGCCAATTAGACAGTGTGGAAGAGACCCAGTACTTC.